This T cell receptor beta chain originates from a study of radiotherapy plus CTLA-4 blockade in lung cancer. Study information: Among enrolled patients, over 15% responded and approximately 33% achieved disease control. Study-wide findings and caveats: Early clonal dynamics of blood T cells, together with interferon-beta, were reported as the best response predictor. TCR clones from tumors expanded in blood after radiotherapy plus ipilimumab.

In the case of this clone: Its target is unknown.

Chemo-refractory metastatic non-small-cell lung cancer patients were treated with focal radiation plus CTLA-4 blockade with ipilimumab. Sequencing was performed with immunoSEQ multiplex PCR; in TCRdb, only in-frame clones are kept and a portion is missing. This table has more than 90,000 clones, about 77% appearing once. CDR1 and CDR2 from the germline V gene are MNHEY and SMNVEV (reference sequence). This CDR3 has 12 amino acids. Between the trimmed V and J ends, which lost 5 bases and 5 bases, there was a span of 10 bases. The clonotype comes from a human donor with non-small cell lung cancer who had a partial response to radiotherapy plus ipilimumab. The sample in question was peripheral blood, obtained from a patient treated with radiotherapy plus ipilimumab. The V call is TRBV27, the J call TRBJ2-7, with D tentatively TRBD1 (5 bases). CDR3: CASSRTPNEQYF. The CDR3 DNA reads TGTGCCAGCAGTAGGACACCAAACGAGCAGTACTTC.